This entry concerns a single T cell receptor beta chain. This sample was included in a study of blood T cell repertoires in COVID-19. Study at large: Spain, Italy and the United States supplied samples that represented acute and convalescent COVID-19. Nucleic acid was either cDNA or gDNA, and it came from T cells, B-cell-depleted T cells, or PBMCs.

In the authors' workflow: Estimates of nucleated cell counts were drawn from the amplification of reference gene primers. This table comes from immunoSEQ multiplex PCR, and its TCRdb copy is limited to in-frame clones, with some not included. V and J calls and clone size come straight from that table; D and trimming were deduced from the DNA. The sample has under 150,000 clones; roughly 79% are singletons. CDR3 length: 19 residues. V shed 0 bases, J shed 0 bases, and the junction held 10 bases outside the gene matches. Germline V gives CDR1 SGDLS, CDR2 YYNGEE. The rearrangement uses TRBV9 and TRBJ1-3, with 9 bases fitting TRBD1. The receptor was isolated from a man aged 50 to 60 with active or convalescent COVID-19. Material: peripheral blood. The CDR3 DNA reads TGTGCCAGCAGCGTAGCTGGGACAGGGTCTTACATCTCTGGAAACACCATATATTTT. Translated: CASSVAGTGSYISGNTIYF. Variable domain in full (rest from reference TRBV9 and TRBJ1-3): DSGVTQTPKHLITATGQRVTLRCSPRSGDLSVYWYQQSLDQGLQFLIQYYNGEERAKGNILERFSAQQFPDLHSELNLSSLELGDSALYFCASSVAGTGSYISGNTIYFGEGSWLTVV.